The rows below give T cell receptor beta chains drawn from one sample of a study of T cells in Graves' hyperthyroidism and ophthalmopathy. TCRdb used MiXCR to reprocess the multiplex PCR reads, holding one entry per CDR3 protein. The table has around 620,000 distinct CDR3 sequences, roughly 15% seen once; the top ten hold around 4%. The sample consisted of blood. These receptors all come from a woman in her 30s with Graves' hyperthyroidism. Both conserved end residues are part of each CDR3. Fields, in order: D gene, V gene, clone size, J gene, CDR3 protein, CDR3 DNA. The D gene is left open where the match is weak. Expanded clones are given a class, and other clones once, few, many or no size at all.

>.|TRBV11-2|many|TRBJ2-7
CASSLARGGEQYF
TGTGCCAGCAGCTTAGCACGGGGAGGCGAGCAGTACTTC
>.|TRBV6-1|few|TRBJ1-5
CASSEAKTRNQPQHF
TGTGCCAGCAGTGAAGCGAAGACCCGCAATCAGCCCCAGCATTTT
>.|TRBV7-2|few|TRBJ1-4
CASSLSLNEKLFF
TGTGCCAGCAGCTTATCCCTAAATGAAAAACTGTTTTTT
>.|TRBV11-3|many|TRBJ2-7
CASSSAGRPYEQYF
TGTGCCAGCAGCTCCGCTGGGAGACCCTACGAGCAGTACTTC
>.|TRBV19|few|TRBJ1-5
CASKGVTYSNQPQHF
TGTGCCAGTAAAGGGGTCACCTATAGCAATCAGCCCCAGCATTTT
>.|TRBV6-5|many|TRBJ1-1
CASSYGRWSNTEAFF
TGTGCCAGCAGTTACGGGCGGTGGTCGAACACTGAAGCTTTCTTT
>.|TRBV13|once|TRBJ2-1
CASTQGGRTDNEQFF
TGTGCCAGCACCCAGGGTGGGCGAACCGACAATGAGCAGTTCTTC
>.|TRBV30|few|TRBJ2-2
CAWSRQLSRNTGELFF
TGTGCCTGGAGCCGCCAGTTATCCCGGAACACCGGGGAGCTGTTTTTT
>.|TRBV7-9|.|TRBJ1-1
CASRSTENTEAFF
TGTGCCAGCAGGTCAACAGAGAACACTGAAGCTTTCTTT
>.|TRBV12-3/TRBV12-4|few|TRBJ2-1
CASSPSGVAHEQFF
TGTGCCAGCAGTCCCAGTGGGGTAGCCCATGAGCAGTTCTTC
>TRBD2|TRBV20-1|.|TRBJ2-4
CSANPTGPGGDIQYF
TGCAGTGCCAACCCGACAGGCCCGGGGGGGGACATTCAGTACTTC
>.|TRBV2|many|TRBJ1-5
CASSRDGNQPQHF
TGTGCCAGCAGTCGGGACGGCAATCAGCCCCAGCATTTT
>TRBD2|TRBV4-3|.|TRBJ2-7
CASSRGTSGTLSSYEQYF
TGCGCCAGCAGCCGCGGGACTAGCGGGACTTTGAGCTCCTACGAGCAGTACTTC
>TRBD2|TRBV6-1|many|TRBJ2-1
CASRPRPGLGIVDEQFF
TGTGCCAGCCGGCCACGTCCGGGACTAGGAATCGTGGATGAGCAGTTCTTC
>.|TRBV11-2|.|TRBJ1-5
CASSPDGRNQPQHF
TGTGCCAGCAGCCCGGACGGAAGGAATCAGCCCCAGCATTTT
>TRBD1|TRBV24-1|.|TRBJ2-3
CATSDRTGYDGDTQYF
TGTGCCACCAGTGACAGGACAGGGTATGATGGAGATACGCAGTATTTT